These 26 T cell receptor beta chains originate from one sample sequenced in a study of shared clonotypes between healthy human individuals (dated by TCRdb to about 2020). Libraries were prepared through the immunoSEQ multiplex PCR assay. Sourced from immuneACCESS, this table was stored by TCRdb with only in-frame sequences that have V and J called. A share of the clones is absent; for the studies checked, an unresolved V gene accounts for under half, and the remainder has no known explanation. For this sample there are about 680,000 clones; around 73% appear just once. The top ten hold around 1.8% of the sample. Sequenced: memory CD4+ T cells sorted from blood. Sample cell subset or site, as interpreted from the label and publication: CD45RA-negative fraction. The receptor source for this set is a woman in her thirties in good health.

The chain joins TRBV28 to TRBJ2-1, with 11 nucleotides matching TRBD2. V lost 0 bases, J lost 8 bases, and 6 bases stayed unmatched. CDR3 length: 16 amino acids. Germline assignment: CDR1 MDHEN and CDR2 SYDVKM. CDR3 region: CASSLWASGGRYEQFF. The CDR3 DNA sequence: TGTGCCAGCAGTTTATGGGCTAGCGGGGGGAGGTATGAGCAGTTCTTC.

This sequence joins TRBV7-9 and TRBJ1-3, with D unresolved. The CDR3 runs 15 residues. V dropped 3 bases and J dropped 0 bases, with 9 bases sitting between them. CDR1 and CDR2 from the germline V gene are SEHNR and FQNEAQ (reference sequence). The CDR3 nucleotides are TGTGCCAGCAGCTTCGGGGTTGACTCTGGAAACACCATATATTTT. Translating it yields CASSFGVDSGNTIYF. Full variable domain (rest looked up from reference TRBV7-9 and TRBJ1-3): DTGVSQNPRHKITKRGQNVTFRCDPISEHNRLYWYRQTLGQGPEFLTYFQNEAQLEKSRLLSDRFSAERPKGSFSTLEIQRTEQGDSAMYLCASSFGVDSGNTIYFGEGSWLTVV.

The V and J genes are TRBV5-1 and TRBJ2-7; the D gene is possibly TRBD1 (5 bases). CDR1 and CDR2 (germline): SGHRS, YFSETQ. Between the trimmed V and J ends, which lost 4 bases and 2 bases, there was a span of 13 bases. The CDR3 runs 14 residues. CDR3 sequence reads: CASSPDIRPYEQYF. The DNA of the CDR3 is TGCGCCAGCAGCCCGGACATAAGGCCCTACGAGCAGTACTTC.

Only a few counts were recorded for this clone. The chain carries TRBV7-2 and TRBJ2-7; the match to TRBD1 covers 7 bases. Per the germline V gene, CDR1 is SGHTA and CDR2 is FQGNSA. Unmatched junction bases numbered 8, after V lost 5 bases and J lost 1 base. The CDR3 totals 15 residues. DNA for the CDR3: TGTGCCAGCAGCCCCTCGACAGGGATTTCCTACGAGCAGTACTTC. Protein sequence: CASSPSTGISYEQYF.

The rearrangement uses TRBV19 and TRBJ1-1, with D possibly TRBD1 on 5 matching bases. Germline V gene sequence: CDR1 LNHDA, CDR2 SQIVND (reference sequence). V dropped 0 bases and J dropped 1 base, with 15 bases sitting between them. The CDR3 sequence is 17 residues long. The DNA of the CDR3 is TGTGCCAGTAGTATAGACTCACATTGGAGGGGGAACACTGAAGCTTTCTTT. This encodes CASSIDSHWRGNTEAFF.

Here the CDR3 reads CASSLGPGGAYGYTF. CDR3 coding DNA: TGTGCCAGCAGCTTGGGCCCGGGCGGCGCCTATGGCTACACCTTC. The chain has TRBV5-6 and TRBJ1-2; no reliable D call. Germline CDR1 is SGHDT and CDR2 is YYEEEE. The CDR3 runs to 15 residues. With 0 bases removed from V and 4 bases from J, the gap between germline ends came to 13 bases.

V gene TRBV2 combines with J gene TRBJ1-3; 7 bases agree with TRBD1. The V segment lost 6 bases and the J segment 0 bases; nucleotides outside the gene matches: 11. The length of the CDR3 is 17 residues. Looked up from germline, CDR1 is SNHLY and CDR2 is FYNNEI. This CDR3 is CASSRGEGPSSGNTIYF. CDR3 bases: TGTGCCAGCAGCAGGGGGGAAGGTCCCAGCTCTGGAAACACCATATATTTT. Looking up the rest from reference TRBV2 and TRBJ1-3 gives the full variable domain: EPEVTQTPSHQVTQMGQEVILRCVPISNHLYFYWYRQILGQKVEFLVSFYNNEISEKSEIFDDQFSVERPDGSNFTLKIRSTKLEDSAMYFCASSRGEGPSSGNTIYFGEGSWLTVV.

V usage is TRBV11-3 and J usage is TRBJ2-5; D unresolved. The germline V gene has CDR1 SGHNT and CDR2 YENEEA. The CDR3 is 14 residues long. The germline V and J ends were trimmed by 1 base and 0 bases, with 6 bases remaining between them. CDR3: CASSLGANQETQYF. The CDR3 DNA sequence: TGTGCCAGCAGCTTAGGCGCCAACCAAGAGACCCAGTACTTC.

This clone was seen a single time. Different DNA sequences within this sample yield the same CDR3. The chain has TRBV6-1 and TRBJ1-1; D is uncertain. Germline CDR1 MNHNS, CDR2 SASEGT. V lost 3 bases, J lost 0 bases, and 8 bases lay in between. There are 14 residues in the CDR3. The CDR3 spells CASSESVMNTEAFF. CDR3 bases: TGTGCCAGCAGTGAGTCAGTCATGAACACTGAAGCTTTCTTT.

A few counts support this clone. The chain links TRBV28 to TRBJ1-5; D is uncertain. Germline assignment: CDR1 MDHEN and CDR2 SYDVKM. V shed 5 bases and J shed 3 bases, with 17 bases lying between them. This CDR3 has 16 amino acids. The CDR3 reads CASSPAPLQDNQPQHF. CDR3 nucleotide sequence: TGTGCCAGCAGTCCAGCCCCCCTTCAGGACAATCAGCCCCAGCATTTT.

This chain connects TRBV6-1 to TRBJ2-5; 16 positions match TRBD2. V shed 1 base, J shed 7 bases, and the junction held 9 bases outside the gene matches. This CDR3 comprises 18 residues. Germline CDR1 reads MNHNS; CDR2 reads SASEGT. CDR3 in amino acids: CASSEGEGTSGRVGTQYF. DNA of the CDR3: TGTGCCAGCAGTGAAGGAGAGGGGACTAGCGGGAGGGTAGGGACCCAGTACTTC.

This chain connects TRBV6-1 to TRBJ2-1; D remains unclear. Trimming took off 5 bases at V and 0 bases at J, with 11 bases between the two ends. Germline assignment: CDR1 MNHNS and CDR2 SASEGT. There are 15 residues in the CDR3. CDR3: CASSPSSSSYNEQFF. CDR3 bases: TGTGCCAGCAGTCCCAGCAGTAGCTCCTACAATGAGCAGTTCTTC.

This clone showed up just once. The chain joins TRBV7-9 to TRBJ1-1, with a possible D match to TRBD1 (5 bases). Trimming shortened V by 4 bases and J by 4 bases, and 16 bases separated the two germline ends. The germline V gene encodes CDR1 SEHNR and CDR2 FQNEAQ (reference sequence). This CDR3 spans 15 amino acids. CDR3 DNA sequence: TGTGCCAGCAGCTCGTCGAGGGCTGGGGCCACTGAAGCTTTCTTT. It is translated as CASSSSRAGATEAFF.

V gene TRBV18 combines with J gene TRBJ1-2; 9 bases fit TRBD1. This CDR3 is 15 amino acids long. Germline assignment: CDR1 KGHSH and CDR2 LQKENI. V lost 3 bases and J lost 8; bases outside the gene matches: 10. CDR3 sequence (DNA): TGTGCCAGCTCACCTGAGGACAGGGGATTATGGGGCTACACCTTC. It encodes CASSPEDRGLWGYTF.

The V and J genes are TRBV5-1 and TRBJ2-5, with D possibly being TRBD1 (6 bases). The CDR3 covers 15 residues. Deletions cut 3 bases from V and 5 bases from J, with 17 bases between. The germline gives CDR1 SGHRS, CDR2 YFSETQ. This CDR3 reads CASSYWRNQGETQYF. The CDR3 bases are TGCGCCAGCAGCTACTGGCGGAATCAGGGGGAGACCCAGTACTTC.

This clone was detected only a few times. The chain couples TRBV7-3 to TRBJ1-1, with 8 nucleotides matching TRBD1. This CDR3 has 14 amino acids. Per germline, CDR1 SGHTA and CDR2 FQGTGA. V lost 3 bases, J lost 4 bases, and 4 bases stayed unmatched. The CDR3 is CASSLTGAGTEAFF. The CDR3 bases are TGTGCCAGCAGCTTGACAGGGGCGGGCACTGAAGCTTTCTTT. Using reference TRBV7-3 and TRBJ1-1 for the parts outside the CDR3, the full variable domain is GAGVSQTPSNKVTEKGKYVELRCDPISGHTALYWYRQSLGQGPEFLIYFQGTGAADDSGLPNDRFFAVRPEGSVSTLKIQRTERGDSAVYLCASSLTGAGTEAFFGQGTRLTVV.

The V gene is TRBV7-3, the J gene TRBJ2-1, with unresolved D. CDR1 is SGHTA, CDR2 FQGTGA, per germline. The ends were cut back, 4 bases at V and 5 bases at J, with 9 bases in the middle. The length of the CDR3 is 13 residues. Written as DNA, the CDR3 is TGTGCCAGCAGCTCCGCTGGGAACAATGAGCAGTTCTTC. It yields the protein CASSSAGNNEQFF.

The chain has TRBV5-1 and TRBJ1-1; 9 bases match TRBD1. Germline V lookup: CDR1 SGHRS, CDR2 YFSETQ. The CDR3 has 14 residues. The V gene end was trimmed by 4 bases and the J gene end by 5 bases; junction bases not matched to a gene: 6. CDR3 DNA: TGCGCCAGCAGCCGCACAGGGGGCAAGACTGAAGCTTTCTTT. The encoded protein is CASSRTGGKTEAFF.

This rearrangement joins TRBV6-6 to TRBJ2-7, with a possible D match to TRBD2 (5 bases). Germline assignment: CDR1 MNHNY and CDR2 SVGAGI (reference sequence). V gave up 6 bases and J gave up 3 bases, with 6 bases separating them. CDR3 length equals 11 residues. The CDR3 nucleotides are TGTGCCAGCAGAGACTACTACGAGCAGTACTTC. Its translation is CASRDYYEQYF.

This clone was detected a few times. The V and J genes are TRBV6-1 and TRBJ2-7; D gene uncertain. With 2 bases removed from V and 7 bases from J, the gap between germline ends came to 12 bases. The CDR3 covers 13 residues. CDR1 and CDR2 from the germline V gene are MNHNS and SASEGT. CDR3 DNA: TGTGCCAGCAGTGAATACAGAGTCGGAGAGCAGTACTTC. This codes for CASSEYRVGEQYF.

The chain carries TRBV19 and TRBJ2-7; 9 nucleotides line up with TRBD2. Trimming took 5 bases from V and 4 from J; bases not matched to a gene: 6. Germline V gene sequence: CDR1 LNHDA, CDR2 SQIVND (reference sequence). The CDR3 consists of 14 residues. This CDR3 is CASSRVAGVYEQYF. The CDR3 nucleotides read TGTGCCAGTAGTCGTGTAGCGGGAGTATACGAGCAGTACTTC.

This chain joins TRBV29-1 and TRBJ2-7; D is uncertain. The V gene's germline CDR1 is SQVTM and CDR2 ANQGSEA. The CDR3 runs to 13 residues. Trimming cost V 4 bases and J 4 bases, with 14 bases left between them. The CDR3 loop reads CSVAIHNKYEQYF. The CDR3 bases are TGCAGCGTTGCTATACACAATAAATACGAGCAGTACTTC.

This clone was counted only a few times. Other DNA variants within this sample encode the same CDR3. The chain links TRBV5-1 to TRBJ1-3, with 8 bases matching TRBD1. CDR3 length: 14 amino acids. Trimming cost V 4 bases and J 3 bases; bases outside gene matches: 3. The germline gives CDR1 SGHRS, CDR2 YFSETQ. As DNA, the CDR3 is TGCGCCAGCAGCCCCGGGACAGGTGGAAACACCATATATTTT. The encoded protein is CASSPGTGGNTIYF. The full variable domain, rest sourced from reference TRBV5-1 and TRBJ1-3, is KAGVTQTPRYLIKTRGQQVTLSCSPISGHRSVSWYQQTPGQGLQFLFEYFSETQRNKGNFPGRFSGRQFSNSRSEMNVSTLELGDSALYLCASSPGTGGNTIYFGEGSWLTVV.

The CDR3 bases are TGTGCCACCAAACGGGCGGGACCCTACAATGAGCAGTTCTTC. This gives the protein CATKRAGPYNEQFF. The V and J genes are TRBV5-8 and TRBJ2-1; perhaps TRBD2 as D (6 bases). Germline V gene data show CDR1 as SGHTS and CDR2 as YDEGEE. The CDR3 has 14 residues. V shed 9 bases and J shed 2 bases, with 15 bases lying between them. The full variable domain, completed using reference TRBV5-8 and TRBJ2-1, is EAGVTQSPTHLIKTRGQQATLRCSPISGHTSVYWYQQALGLGLQFLLWYDEGEERNRGNFPPRFSGRQFPNYSSELNVNALELEDSALYLCATKRAGPYNEQFFGPGTRLTVL.

CDR3 residues: CASSLETASYEQYF. Here the CDR3 DNA reads TGTGCCAGCAGCTTGGAAACAGCTTCCTACGAGCAGTACTTC. The chain employs TRBV5-4 and TRBJ2-7, with D unresolved. Per germline, CDR1 SGHNT and CDR2 YYREEE (reference sequence). This CDR3 is 14 amino acids long. V was trimmed by 0 bases and J by 1 base, leaving 8 bases between them.

This clone was seen a few times. As DNA, the CDR3 is TGCGCCAGCAGCCAAGATCCGACCCCGAAAGCCTATGGCTACACCTTC. This encodes CASSQDPTPKAYGYTF. The chain couples TRBV4-1 to TRBJ1-2; no definite D call. Germline V lookup: CDR1 MGHRA, CDR2 YSYEKL. Trimming took 0 bases from V and 4 from J, leaving 15 bases between them. This CDR3 comprises 16 residues.